These 6 T cell receptor beta chains came from one sample sequenced in a study of OX40 agonist ivuxolimab in advanced cancers. The protocol was immunoSEQ multiplex PCR, while the TCRdb copy is restricted to in-frame clones and leaves out a portion. The sample contains fewer than 75,000 clones, around 90% of which appear only once. Material: CD4+ or CD8+ T cells sorted from blood, obtained in a trial of the OX40 agonist ivuxolimab. The receptors derive from an adult with an advanced solid tumor such as melanoma, head and neck, liver or kidney cancer.

V usage is TRBV5-8 and J usage is TRBJ2-3; 7 positions agree with TRBD1. V lost 4 bases, J lost 6 bases, and 11 bases stayed unmatched. The CDR3 totals 15 residues. Germline-derived CDR1 and CDR2 are SGHTS and YDEGEE. The CDR3, as DNA: TGTGCCAGCAGCCTACAGGGGATGGTTGTGGATACGCAGTATTTT. This gives the protein CASSLQGMVVDTQYF.

The chain recombines TRBV19 with TRBJ2-2, with D unresolved. The CDR3 extends over 16 amino acids. The germline gives CDR1 LNHDA, CDR2 SQIVND (reference sequence). The V gene lost 1 base and the J gene lost 6 bases, with 15 bases spanning the gap. The CDR3 spells CASSIGSRSPPGELFF. CDR3 in DNA: TGTGCCAGTAGTATAGGAAGTCGGAGCCCCCCCGGGGAGCTGTTTTTT.

This clone has a handful of counts. The V and J genes are TRBV6-5 and TRBJ2-7; TRBD1 might be the D (5 bases). From germline, CDR1 is MNHEY and CDR2 SVGAGI. Trimming took off 6 bases at V and 1 base at J, with 10 bases between the two ends. The CDR3 extends over 13 amino acids. CDR3 region: CASRLQGSYEQYF. The CDR3 bases are TGTGCCAGCAGACTTCAGGGATCCTACGAGCAGTACTTC.

The chain joins TRBV18 to TRBJ1-2; D is possibly TRBD1 (5 bases). This CDR3 contains 15 residues. Looked up from germline, CDR1 is KGHSH and CDR2 is LQKENI. The ends were cut back, 2 bases at V and 4 bases at J, with 14 bases in the middle. This CDR3 reads CASSPKGPGGYGYTF. CDR3 nucleotide sequence: TGTGCCAGCTCACCAAAGGGTCCGGGGGGCTATGGCTACACCTTC.

The V gene is TRBV13, the J gene TRBJ1-1; D is unresolved. The V and J ends lost 3 bases and 3 bases respectively, with 11 bases between them. The CDR3 length is 14 residues. Germline V gene lookup returns CDR1 PRHDT and CDR2 FYEKMQ (reference sequence). CDR3 bases: TGTGCCAGCAGCTTTGGGGAGACGGACACTGAAGCTTTCTTT. It encodes CASSFGETDTEAFF.

The CDR3 nucleotides are TGTGCCAGCAGCCGAATGGGGGCAGGGTTGACAGATACGCAGTATTTT. This encodes CASSRMGAGLTDTQYF. The V gene is TRBV5-4, the J gene TRBJ2-3, with D perhaps TRBD1 (6 bases). This CDR3 has 16 residues. The V and J ends lost 4 bases and 3 bases respectively, with 18 bases between them. CDR1 and CDR2 (germline): SGHNT, YYREEE (reference sequence).